This is a list of T cell receptor beta chains from one sample in a study. From the 5' RACE reads, TCRdb called clonotypes with MiXCR, one entry per CDR3 protein. Counted here are tens of thousands of distinct CDR3 sequences, 27% occurring once; the ten biggest clones make up about 2.5%. Sequences were obtained from tumor-infiltrating Tregs sorted from the breast tumor. These receptors all come from a female donor with breast cancer. Each CDR3 is given with its conserved first and last residue. D genes are given only for firm matches. Not every row has a clone size; where given, it reads once, few, many or a size class.

NA	TRBJ2-1	TRBV6-5	few	CASRTLGFGTYRDEQFF	TGTGCCAGCCGTACCCTTGGATTCGGGACATATAGGGATGAGCAGTTCTTC
TRBD2	TRBJ2-1	TRBV7-9	NA	CASSQRESYNEQFF	TGTGCCAGCAGCCAGCGGGAGTCGTACAATGAGCAGTTCTTC
NA	TRBJ1-5	TRBV24-1	NA	CATSDSRTVNQPQHF	TGTGCCACCAGTGATTCCCGGACAGTCAATCAGCCCCAGCATTTT
TRBD1	TRBJ1-2	TRBV13	NA	CASSADRGGSGYTF	TGTGCCAGCAGCGCCGACAGGGGGGGATCTGGCTACACCTTC
NA	TRBJ2-1	TRBV4-2	many	CASSQDRSGGTNEQFF	TGTGCCAGCAGCCAAGATCGGAGTGGAGGGACTAATGAGCAGTTCTTC
NA	TRBJ1-1	TRBV29-1	NA	CSVGGLNTEAFF	TGCAGCGTCGGAGGATTGAACACTGAAGCTTTCTTT
NA	TRBJ1-1	TRBV5-1	few	CASSLVGNEAFF	TGCGCCAGCAGCTTGGTGGGGAATGAAGCTTTCTTT
NA	TRBJ1-6	TRBV20-1	many	CSAPNRDGHSPLHF	TGCAGTGCCCCCAACAGGGACGGGCATTCACCCCTCCACTTT
NA	TRBJ1-2	TRBV6-5	many	CASSRQRVDYGYTF	TGTGCCAGCAGTCGGCAGCGAGTGGACTATGGCTACACCTTC
NA	TRBJ2-1	TRBV11-2	few	CASAPVRCRSEQFF	TGTGCCAGCGCACCAGTCCGATGCCGCAGTGAGCAGTTCTTC
NA	TRBJ2-7	TRBV2	many	CASNLASTAYEQYF	TGTGCCAGCAATTTAGCCTCAACGGCCTACGAGCAGTACTTC
TRBD2	TRBJ2-7	TRBV12-3/TRBV12-4	many	CASSVSGNYYEQYF	TGTGCCAGCAGTGTTAGCGGGAATTACTACGAGCAGTACTTC
NA	TRBJ2-3	TRBV29-1	NA	CSVEEELGPARTDTQYF	TGCAGCGTTGAAGAAGAGTTGGGGCCAGCCCGCACAGATACGCAGTATTTT
NA	TRBJ1-4	TRBV6-5	NA	CASSHSSRGEKLFF	TGTGCCAGCAGTCACAGCTCTCGAGGGGAAAAACTGTTTTTT
NA	TRBJ2-1	TRBV10-3	NA	CAITGEGTGWSSYNEQFF	TGTGCCATCACGGGAGAGGGGACTGGATGGAGCTCCTACAATGAGCAGTTCTTC
TRBD2	TRBJ2-5	TRBV5-1	NA	CASSTRTSGSQETQYF	TGCGCCAGCAGCACCCGGACTAGCGGGAGCCAAGAGACCCAGTACTTC
NA	TRBJ2-6	TRBV6-5	many	CASSYSGSTGANVLTF	TGTGCCAGCAGTTACTCCGGGAGTACTGGGGCCAACGTCCTGACTTTC
TRBD2	TRBJ2-1	TRBV9	many	CASSVEAGGDNEQFF	TGTGCCAGCAGCGTAGAAGCGGGAGGGGACAATGAGCAGTTCTTC
TRBD2	TRBJ2-7	TRBV6-6	many	CASSRGLAGKPYEQYF	TGTGCCAGCAGCCGAGGACTAGCGGGGAAACCCTACGAGCAGTACTTC
TRBD2	TRBJ2-7	TRBV6-5	many	CASSLRAAGGPWEQYF	TGTGCCAGCAGCCTAAGGGCAGCGGGAGGGCCTTGGGAGCAGTACTTC
NA	TRBJ1-5	TRBV5-6	NA	CASSLGPQRPQHF	TGTGCCAGCAGCTTGGGTCCCCAGAGGCCCCAGCATTTT
NA	TRBJ2-5	TRBV7-3	many	CASSPTPRSRETQYF	TGTGCCAGCAGCCCCACCCCCAGGTCCCGAGAGACCCAGTACTTC
NA	TRBJ2-2	TRBV11-3	NA	CASSPRTEELFF	TGTGCCAGCAGCCCCCGGACAGAGGAGCTGTTTTTT
NA	TRBJ2-5	TRBV24-1	many	CATSDLEGSETQYF	TGTGCCACCAGTGATTTGGAGGGCTCAGAGACCCAGTACTTC
NA	TRBJ2-3	TRBV5-1	medium-sized	CASSLGQPADTQYF	TGCGCCAGCAGCTTGGGCCAGCCGGCAGATACGCAGTATTTT
NA	TRBJ1-4	TRBV6-5	few	CASSTGWEKLFF	TGTGCCAGCAGTACAGGATGGGAAAAACTGTTTTTT
NA	TRBJ1-4	TRBV6-1	NA	CASSEAATNEKLFF	TGTGCCAGCAGTGAAGCGGCAACTAATGAAAAACTGTTTTTT
NA	TRBJ1-6	TRBV6-1	NA	CASSEAQPLHF	TGTGCCAGCAGTGAAGCGCAACCCCTCCACTTT
NA	TRBJ1-5	TRBV15	few	CATSGDLGANQPQHF	TGTGCCACCAGCGGCGACCTAGGGGCAAATCAGCCCCAGCATTTT
TRBD2	TRBJ2-2	TRBV12-3/TRBV12-4	many	CASSPTGGSNTGELFF	TGTGCCAGCAGCCCTACAGGCGGGAGCAACACCGGGGAGCTGTTTTTT
NA	TRBJ2-6	TRBV29-1	few	CSVELAGANVLTF	TGCAGCGTTGAATTGGCTGGGGCCAACGTCCTGACTTTC
NA	TRBJ1-2	TRBV6-5	NA	CASSYRPGDYGYTF	TGTGCCAGCAGTTACAGGCCGGGGGACTATGGCTACACCTTC